These T cell receptor beta chains were read from a single sample in a study of blood T cells in healthy people across ages. Each CDR3 protein gets one entry after TCRdb re-called the 5' RACE reads with MiXCR. The table lists roughly 650,000 distinct CDR3 sequences, roughly 30% of them singletons. Sequenced input: blood. All receptors come from an elderly woman in good health. Both conserved end residues are part of each CDR3. The order of the fields is V gene, D gene, J gene, CDR3 length, clone size, CDR3 DNA, CDR3 protein. A D gene is named only where the DNA matches it firmly. For some rows the clone size is stated as once, few or many, or as a class when expanded; others skip it.

TRBV12-3/TRBV12-4,.,TRBJ2-1,11,.,TGTGCCAGCAGACGGGACTTTGAGCAGTTCTTC,CASRRDFEQFF
TRBV14,.,TRBJ1-4,14,.,TGTGCCAGCAGCCAAGAGTTACAGGGATTCGGACTGTTTTTT,CASSQELQGFGLFF
TRBV6-1,.,TRBJ2-7,13,.,TGTGCCAGCAGGAGCCAGTCCTCCTACGAGCAGTACTTC,CASRSQSSYEQYF
TRBV28,.,TRBJ1-1,14,medium-sized,TGTGCCAGCAGTTTGGAAGGGGTGAATGATGAAGCTTTCTTT,CASSLEGVNDEAFF
TRBV4-2,.,TRBJ1-4,15,.,TGTGCCAGCAGCCAAGAATGGCAGGGGTCGGAAAAACTGTTTTTT,CASSQEWQGSEKLFF
TRBV2,.,TRBJ1-5,15,.,TGTGCCAGCAGTGAAAAAGGGAGTAGCAATCAGCCCCAGCATTTT,CASSEKGSSNQPQHF
TRBV5-6,TRBD1,TRBJ2-1,15,many,TGTGCCAGCAGCCCGGGACAGGGGTTTTACAATGAGCAGTTCTTC,CASSPGQGFYNEQFF
TRBV7-6,.,TRBJ2-1,16,few,TGTGCCAGCAGCTTAGGGGCAGGGACAAGGATGAATGAGCAGTTCTTC,CASSLGAGTRMNEQFF
TRBV5-5,.,TRBJ2-6,16,.,TGTGCCAGCAGCTCCGTCCCTGGCTCTGGGGCCAACGTCCTGACTTTC,CASSSVPGSGANVLTF
TRBV27,TRBD1,TRBJ1-5,15,many,TGTGCCAGCAGCCTTAGGACAGGGATCTATCAGCCCCAGCATTTT,CASSLRTGIYQPQHF
TRBV6-6,.,TRBJ1-2,17,.,TGTGCCAGCAACAGACTTTTACAGGGAGGGGGACTCTATGGCTACACCTTC,CASNRLLQGGGLYGYTF
TRBV29-1,.,TRBJ2-3,13,.,TGCAGCGAGGTCTGGGTTATGACAGATACGCAGTATTTT,CSEVWVMTDTQYF
TRBV10-3,.,TRBJ1-1,14,few,TGTGCCATCAGGACTGAAGGATGGAACACTGAAGCTTTCTTT,CAIRTEGWNTEAFF
TRBV7-2,TRBD2,TRBJ2-3,16,.,TGTGCCAGCAGCTTGGGACTAGCGAAGAGCACAGATACGCAGTATTTT,CASSLGLAKSTDTQYF
TRBV7-6,.,TRBJ1-5,15,few,TGTGCCAGCAGCTTACTCGGCGGCCTCAATCAGCCCCAGCATTTT,CASSLLGGLNQPQHF
TRBV30,TRBD2,TRBJ2-1,15,few,TGTGCCTGGAGTAAGCGAGCGGGGGTTAACAATGAGCAGTTCTTC,CAWSKRAGVNNEQFF
TRBV12-3/TRBV12-4,.,TRBJ2-3,12,.,TGTGCCAGCAGAGCGCACGGAGATACGCAGTATTTT,CASRAHGDTQYF
TRBV5-1,.,TRBJ2-7,15,.,TGCGCCAGCAGCTTGGGGACTATCTCCTACAATGAGCAGTACTTC,CASSLGTISYNEQYF
TRBV9,TRBD2,TRBJ2-7,14,.,TGTGCCAGCAGCGTAGTTGGCGGGGGTAGCGAGCAGTACTTC,CASSVVGGGSEQYF
TRBV6-2/TRBV6-3,.,TRBJ2-7,15,many,TGTGCCAGCAGTGGCATCGACCGGTTCTCCTACGAGCAGTACTTC,CASSGIDRFSYEQYF
TRBV9,TRBD2,TRBJ2-1,18,.,TGTGCCAGCAGCGCTCCCCCGGAGGTGGGACTAGCCTACAATGAGCAGTTCTTC,CASSAPPEVGLAYNEQFF
TRBV13,.,TRBJ1-2,11,once,TGTGCCAGCAGCCCTCCCGGAGGCTACACCTTC,CASSPPGGYTF
TRBV5-5,.,TRBJ2-5,14,many,TGTGCCAGCAGCAAAGCGGAGGCAGAAGAGACCCAGTACTTC,CASSKAEAEETQYF
TRBV5-1,.,TRBJ1-2,15,few,TGCGCCAGCAGCTTGGAAGGCCATACGGGCTATGGCTACACCTTC,CASSLEGHTGYGYTF
TRBV7-6,.,TRBJ1-1,15,many,TGTGCCAGCAGCTTAGGCGGGGAGGGAAACACTGAAGCTTTCTTT,CASSLGGEGNTEAFF
TRBV5-1,TRBD1,TRBJ2-7,15,.,TGCGCCAGCAGCTCGACCGGACAGGGGGCCCACGAGCAGTACTTC,CASSSTGQGAHEQYF
TRBV29-1,.,TRBJ2-7,13,once,TGCAGCGCGGGACTCATTCAGCCTTACGAGCAGTACTTC,CSAGLIQPYEQYF
TRBV20-1,.,TRBJ2-7,14,.,TGCAGTGCTAGCCTCGACGAGACTCAAAACGAGCAGTACTTC,CSASLDETQNEQYF
TRBV6-6,.,TRBJ1-4,14,.,TGTGCCAGCAGTTACAGAGACGCTGGGGAAAAACTGTTTTTT,CASSYRDAGEKLFF
TRBV7-2,.,TRBJ2-7,14,.,TGTGCCAGCAGCCTCAATGTGGTCACAGATACGCAGTACTTC,CASSLNVVTDTQYF
TRBV7-6,TRBD1,TRBJ1-6,17,.,TGTGCCAGCAGCTTAGCGGGGACAGGGGGCCTGAATTCACCCCTCCACTTT,CASSLAGTGGLNSPLHF
TRBV20-1,.,TRBJ2-4,15,.,TGCAGTGCTCCCGCACTAGATCTAGCCAAAAACATTCAGTACTTC,CSAPALDLAKNIQYF
TRBV11-2,.,TRBJ2-7,16,many,TGTGCCAGCAGCTTAGACCAGGGGCAGGGCTCCTACGAGCAGTACTTC,CASSLDQGQGSYEQYF
TRBV12-3/TRBV12-4,.,TRBJ2-1,15,many,TGTGCCAGCAGTCTCCGGACAGACCAATACAATGAGCAGTTCTTC,CASSLRTDQYNEQFF
TRBV19,TRBD1,TRBJ1-5,14,.,TGTGCCAGTAGTGAGGGGGCAGGGTATCAGCCCCAGCATTTT,CASSEGAGYQPQHF
TRBV28,TRBD2,TRBJ2-1,15,many,TGTGCCAGCAGTTTGGTCAGCGGGGGGGCGAATGAGCAGTTCTTC,CASSLVSGGANEQFF
TRBV6-2/TRBV6-3,.,TRBJ2-1,16,many,TGTGCCAGCAGTCCTGCGGGCGCTACGGACCGCAATGAGCAGTTCTTC,CASSPAGATDRNEQFF
TRBV7-2,.,TRBJ1-2,14,.,TGTGCCAGCAGCTTAGACCTGACTCCCTATGGCTACACCTTC,CASSLDLTPYGYTF
TRBV30,.,TRBJ1-6,13,.,TGTGCCTTAAAATATCCTCGGGATTCACCCCTCCACTTT,CALKYPRDSPLHF
TRBV7-2,.,TRBJ2-2,13,.,TGTGCCAGCAGCTTATTAGGGTCCGGGGAGCGGTTTTTT,CASSLLGSGERFF
TRBV21-1,.,TRBJ1-5,13,.,TGTGCCAGCAAAAAACCCGGGGGTCAGCCCCAGCATTTT,CASKKPGGQPQHF
TRBV10-3,.,TRBJ2-3,13,.,TGTGCCAGCTCGTACTGGAGGGAAGATACGCAGTATTTT,CASSYWREDTQYF
TRBV3-1,.,TRBJ1-4,14,few,TGTGCCAGCAGCCAGAAGGGAGGGAGTGAAAAACTGTTTTTT,CASSQKGGSEKLFF